Listed below are T cell receptor beta chains from one sample, sequenced in a study of OX40 agonist ivuxolimab in advanced cancers. Here immunoSEQ multiplex PCR was the method, and the copy in TCRdb shows in-frame clones only, minus some. The repertoire holds some 80,000 clones, with 85% as singletons. The source material was CD4+ or CD8+ T cells sorted from blood, sampled in a trial of the OX40 agonist ivuxolimab. The receptors originated from an adult with an advanced solid tumor such as melanoma, head and neck, liver or kidney cancer. Each CDR3 is given with its conserved first and last residue. D genes are given only for firm matches. Clone size is stated in some rows and not others, as once, few, many or a class when expanded.

D gene	V gene	clone size	J gene	CDR3 protein	CDR3 DNA
NA	TRBV6-1	NA	TRBJ1-2	CASRTEPGISHGYTF	TGTGCCAGCAGGACTGAACCGGGAATCTCTCATGGCTACACCTTC
NA	TRBV7-2	NA	TRBJ1-5	CASSKSRDSNQPQHF	TGTGCCAGCAGTAAATCTCGGGATAGCAATCAGCCCCAGCATTTT
NA	TRBV19	NA	TRBJ1-4	CASTPQGRSGKLFF	TGTGCCAGTACCCCACAGGGAAGATCCGGAAAACTGTTTTTT
TRBD1	TRBV28	NA	TRBJ2-6	CASSWGDRDSGANVLTF	TGTGCCAGCAGTTGGGGGGACAGGGACTCAGGGGCCAACGTCCTGACTTTC
NA	TRBV6-1	NA	TRBJ2-6	CASSEDGAGANVLTF	TGTGCCAGCAGTGAAGACGGTGCTGGGGCCAACGTCCTGACTTTC
TRBD1	TRBV6-1	NA	TRBJ2-1	CASDRDRGINEQFF	TGTGCCAGCGACCGGGACAGGGGTATCAATGAGCAGTTCTTC
TRBD1	TRBV4-3	NA	TRBJ2-6	CASSQAFGQGPSGANVLTF	TGCGCCAGCAGCCAAGCGTTCGGACAGGGACCCTCTGGGGCCAACGTCCTGACTTTC
NA	TRBV5-4	NA	TRBJ1-2	CASSSSDIPYGYTF	TGTGCCAGCAGCTCGTCGGACATACCCTATGGCTACACCTTC
NA	TRBV2	NA	TRBJ1-1	CASSETADNTEAFF	TGTGCCAGCAGTGAAACGGCAGATAACACTGAAGCTTTCTTT
TRBD1	TRBV28	NA	TRBJ1-3	CASSLWGQGAGNTIYF	TGTGCCAGCAGTTTATGGGGACAGGGTGCAGGAAACACCATATATTTT
TRBD1	TRBV5-6	NA	TRBJ2-5	CASSRSDRGWVETQYF	TGTGCCAGCAGCAGGTCGGACAGGGGTTGGGTAGAGACCCAGTACTTC
TRBD2	TRBV28	NA	TRBJ2-4	CASTIGGGSKNIQYF	TGTGCCAGCACTATAGGCGGGGGTTCCAAAAACATTCAGTACTTC
TRBD1	TRBV2	NA	TRBJ1-2	CASTGGNHGYTF	TGTGCCAGCACAGGGGGGAACCATGGCTACACCTTC
NA	TRBV15	NA	TRBJ1-2	CATSRVDSQLGGYTF	TGTGCCACCAGCAGAGTGGACAGCCAGCTGGGAGGCTACACCTTC
NA	TRBV21-1	NA	TRBJ2-1	CASPGGHYNEQFF	TGTGCCAGCCCCGGGGGGCACTACAATGAGCAGTTCTTC
NA	TRBV19	NA	TRBJ1-5	CASRKQGGGGNQPQHF	TGTGCCAGTAGGAAGCAGGGCGGTGGAGGCAATCAGCCCCAGCATTTT
NA	TRBV5-1	NA	TRBJ1-4	CASSLVSPGDEKLFF	TGCGCCAGCAGCTTGGTATCCCCAGGGGATGAAAAACTGTTTTTT
NA	TRBV30	medium-sized	TRBJ1-1	CAWSVDGAEAFF	TGTGCCTGGAGTGTCGACGGAGCTGAAGCTTTCTTT
NA	TRBV20-1	NA	TRBJ2-5	CSARITQTQYF	TGCAGTGCTAGAATCACCCAGACCCAGTACTTC
TRBD1	TRBV19	once	TRBJ1-4	CASRDRGFINEKLFF	TGTGCCTCCCGGGACAGGGGATTTATTAATGAAAAACTGTTTTTT
TRBD2	TRBV15	NA	TRBJ2-2	CATSPLAGAAGELFF	TGTGCCACCAGCCCTCTAGCGGGGGCGGCCGGGGAGCTGTTTTTT
NA	TRBV29-1	NA	TRBJ2-3	CSVEEGQGTDF	TGCAGCGTTGAAGAGGGACAAGGCACGGATTTT
NA	TRBV5-4	NA	TRBJ1-1	CASSHNRRGEAFF	TGTGCCAGCAGCCATAATAGGCGGGGTGAAGCTTTCTTT
NA	TRBV5-4	NA	TRBJ2-1	CASSPLPRVGRSYNEQFF	TGTGCCAGCAGCCCCCTTCCTCGAGTGGGCCGGTCCTACAATGAGCAGTTCTTC
TRBD1	TRBV5-1	NA	TRBJ2-2	CASSLLQGATVELFF	TGCGCCAGCAGCTTGTTGCAGGGGGCTACCGTGGAGCTGTTTTTT
NA	TRBV6-1	NA	TRBJ2-3	CASSDRPGPDTQYF	TGTGCCAGCAGTGACAGACCCGGCCCAGATACGCAGTATTTT
TRBD1	TRBV6-1	NA	TRBJ2-2	CASSWTGGAGELFF	TGTGCCAGCAGTTGGACAGGGGGAGCCGGGGAGCTGTTTTTT
NA	TRBV5-1	few	TRBJ2-1	CASSLRPPGDGNEQFF	TGCGCCAGCAGCCTACGACCACCGGGGGACGGGAATGAGCAGTTCTTC
TRBD1	TRBV11-2	NA	TRBJ2-3	CASSLVRDSLSTDTQYF	TGTGCCAGCAGCTTAGTTAGGGACAGCCTGAGCACAGATACGCAGTATTTT
TRBD1	TRBV5-1	NA	TRBJ1-3	CASSFQDRVSGNTIYF	TGCGCCAGCAGCTTCCAGGACAGGGTCTCTGGAAACACCATATATTTT
NA	TRBV19	NA	TRBJ1-6	CASSIEGRGNNSPLHF	TGTGCCAGTAGTATAGAAGGACGGGGGAATAATTCACCCCTCCACTTT
NA	TRBV7-9	NA	TRBJ1-1	CASSVLLGGVTEAFF	TGTGCCAGCAGCGTCCTGCTTGGGGGTGTCACTGAAGCTTTCTTT
NA	TRBV28	few	TRBJ1-4	CASSSRGEKLFF	TGTGCCAGCAGTTCCCGGGGCGAAAAACTGTTTTTT
TRBD1	TRBV28	NA	TRBJ1-5	CASRLTGERNQPQHF	TGTGCCAGCAGACTTACAGGGGAGAGAAATCAGCCCCAGCATTTT
NA	TRBV18	once	TRBJ2-7	CASSPPEGSSGEQYF	TGTGCCAGCTCACCACCGGAGGGTTCGAGTGGGGAGCAGTACTTC
NA	TRBV19	NA	TRBJ2-2	CASSISRATGELFF	TGTGCCAGTAGTATCTCCAGGGCCACCGGGGAGCTGTTTTTT
TRBD2	TRBV4-2	once	TRBJ2-1	CASSPGLADYNEQFF	TGTGCCAGCAGCCCGGGACTAGCGGACTACAATGAGCAGTTCTTC
NA	TRBV27	NA	TRBJ1-5	CASSLSGRTRNQPQHF	TGTGCCAGCAGTTTATCTGGAAGGACCCGCAATCAGCCCCAGCATTTT
NA	TRBV6-5	NA	TRBJ2-2	CASSPGRAAGELFF	TGTGCCAGCAGTCCCGGGCGCGCCGCCGGGGAGCTGTTTTTT
NA	TRBV2	few	TRBJ1-1	CASSRETEAFF	TGTGCCAGCAGTAGGGAGACTGAAGCTTTCTTT
TRBD1	TRBV11-2	few	TRBJ2-2	CASSLVRAGTGDNTGELFF	TGTGCCAGCAGCTTAGTTAGGGCCGGGACAGGTGATAACACCGGGGAGCTGTTTTTT
NA	TRBV7-2	once	TRBJ2-2	CASSLPVRGPGELFF	TGTGCCAGCAGCTTACCCGTCAGGGGCCCCGGGGAGCTGTTTTTT